These 22 T cell receptor beta chains originate from one sample sequenced in a study of blood T cells in healthy people across ages. With a J-beta primer mix and a sample-barcoded 5' primer, a second PCR ran about 7 to 11 cycles. MiXCR, applied by TCRdb to the 5' RACE reads, yields one record per CDR3 protein. The table includes approximately 900,000 distinct CDR3 sequences, around 49% detected once. The sequencing input was blood. These receptors were obtained from a man aged 25 to 45 in good health.

The V call is TRBV12-3 or TRBV12-4, the J call TRBJ2-6; D ambiguous. V was cut by 7 bases and J by 1 base, with 2 bases left in between. The CDR3 consists of 12 residues. The CDR3 DNA reads TGTGCCAGCAAATCTGGGGCCAACGTCCTGACTTTC. This codes for CASKSGANVLTF.

The chain links TRBV7-8 to TRBJ2-1; possibly TRBD2 for D (6 bases). The CDR3 contains 13 residues. Deletions cut 5 bases from V and 8 bases from J, with 13 bases between. CDR1 is SGHVS and CDR2 is FQNEAQ in the germline V gene. CDR3 DNA sequence: TGTGCCAGCAGCCAACCGGGGGAACATGAGCAGTTCTTC. Protein: CASSQPGEHEQFF. Combining the CDR3 with reference TRBV7-8 and TRBJ2-1 gives the whole variable domain GAGVSQSPRYKVAKRGQDVALRCDPISGHVSLFWYQQALGQGPEFLTYFQNEAQLDKSGLPSDRFFAERPEGSVSTLKIQRTQQEDSAVYLCASSQPGEHEQFFGPGTRLTVL.

The chain carries TRBV9 and TRBJ1-2; the match to TRBD1 covers 7 bases. The CDR3 is 13 amino acids. Germline V gene sequence: CDR1 SGDLS, CDR2 YYNGEE. After removal of 3 bases from V and 4 bases from J, the junction contained 3 bases not matched to a gene. DNA for the CDR3: TGTGCCAGCAGCGAGGAGGGGGCCTATGGCTACACCTTC. Translation: CASSEEGAYGYTF. The complete variable domain, with remaining parts taken from reference TRBV9 and TRBJ1-2, reads DSGVTQTPKHLITATGQRVTLRCSPRSGDLSVYWYQQSLDQGLQFLIQYYNGEERAKGNILERFSAQQFPDLHSELNLSSLELGDSALYFCASSEEGAYGYTFGSGTRLTVV.

The sample holds a few counts of this clonotype. The rearrangement uses TRBV2 and TRBJ1-2, with D possibly TRBD1 on 5 matching bases. The germline V and J ends were trimmed by 5 bases and 6 bases, with 16 bases remaining between them. This CDR3 has 14 residues. CDR1 and CDR2 (germline): SNHLY, FYNNEI. CDR3 sequence reads: CASSIGQVIDGYTF. The CDR3, as DNA: TGTGCCAGCAGTATAGGACAAGTTATAGATGGCTACACCTTC.

This clonotype was recorded at least ten times. The gene calls are TRBV6-1 and TRBJ1-2; D is possibly TRBD1 (6 bases). V was trimmed by 2 bases and J by 1 base, leaving 11 bases between them. Germline V CDR1 and CDR2: MNHNS, SASEGT. The CDR3 is 15 amino acids. The CDR3 reads CASSETGQHNYGYTF. The CDR3 DNA reads TGTGCCAGCAGTGAAACCGGACAGCATAACTATGGCTACACCTTC.

The genes are TRBV29-1 and TRBJ2-7, with D perhaps matching TRBD2 (6 bases). With 6 bases removed from V and 7 bases from J, the gap between germline ends came to 13 bases. Germline lookup yields CDR1 SQVTM and CDR2 ANQGSEA. The CDR3 covers 11 residues. CDR3 sequence reads: CSVAGGIEQYF. CDR3 nucleotide sequence: TGCAGCGTGGCCGGGGGAATTGAGCAGTACTTC.

The V gene is TRBV27, the J gene TRBJ1-2; 8 positions agree with TRBD1. V was clipped by 2 bases and J by 6 bases; unmatched bases: 11. Germline loops: CDR1 MNHEY, CDR2 SMNVEV (reference sequence). This CDR3 has 16 amino acids. CDR3 coding DNA: TGTGCCAGCAGTTTAGCCGGGACAGGAAGAGCCCATGGCTACACCTTC. Encoded protein: CASSLAGTGRAHGYTF.

V gene TRBV5-5 combines with J gene TRBJ1-5; 9 bases map to TRBD1. Germline CDR1 reads SGHKS; CDR2 reads YYEKEE (reference sequence). The CDR3 sequence is 15 residues long. With 3 bases clipped from V and 5 bases from J, the junction kept 6 bases outside the gene matches. The CDR3 DNA sequence: TGTGCCAGCAGCTCAACAGGGGGCGTAGATCAGCCCCAGCATTTT. Its protein product is CASSSTGGVDQPQHF. Filled out from reference TRBV5-5 and TRBJ1-5, the complete variable domain reads DAGVTQSPTHLIKTRGQQVTLRCSPISGHKSVSWYQQVLGQGPQFIFQYYEKEERGRGNFPDRFSARQFPNYSSELNVNALLLGDSALYLCASSSTGGVDQPQHFGDGTRLSIL.

There are a few counts of this clonotype. The chain is built from TRBV5-1 and TRBJ2-7; 10 bases are shared with TRBD1. Germline V CDR1 and CDR2: SGHRS, YFSETQ. The CDR3 is made up of 16 amino acids. J lost 4 bases, V lost 0 bases, and 7 bases had no gene match. CDR3 nucleotide sequence: TGCGCCAGCAGCTTGGCCAGTGACAGGGGGCTTTACGAGCAGTACTTC. It codes for CASSLASDRGLYEQYF.

This clonotype was detected a few times. V usage is TRBV4-2 and J usage is TRBJ1-5; D ambiguous. Germline values: CDR1 LGHNA, CDR2 YNFKEQ. Trimming pared 3 bases from V and 0 bases from J, leaving 9 bases between. The CDR3 is made up of 15 amino acids. The CDR3 protein is CASSQTDGSNQPQHF. As DNA, the CDR3 is TGTGCCAGCAGCCAGACCGACGGTAGCAATCAGCCCCAGCATTTT.

In the case of this clonotype: At one boundary the junction diverges from the germline segment, which might be a read error. V usage is TRBV4-2 and J usage is TRBJ2-3, with a tentative D call TRBD2 (5 bases). There are 13 residues in the CDR3. Germline assignment: CDR1 LGHNA and CDR2 YNFKEQ. The CDR3 spells CVSSQDRRDTQYF. The CDR3 nucleotides read TGTGTCAGCAGCCAAGACCGGAGGGATACGCAGTATTTT.

This chain uses TRBV5-6 with TRBJ1-2; 10 nucleotides match TRBD1. Germline V CDR1 and CDR2: SGHDT, YYEEEE. The J segment lost 9 bases and the V segment lost 2 bases, leaving 4 bases of the junction unmatched. The CDR3 is made up of 13 amino acids. CDR3 amino acids: CASSFGTGDRYTF. Here the CDR3 DNA reads TGTGCCAGCAGCTTTGGGACAGGGGATCGCTACACCTTC.

The V gene is TRBV20-1, the J gene TRBJ2-7, with TRBD1 matching 7 bases. J lost 2 bases, V lost 2 bases, and 6 bases had no gene match. CDR3 length equals 14 residues. CDR1 and CDR2 (germline): DFQATT, SNEGSKA (reference sequence). Here the CDR3 reads CSARRGRGTYEQYF. The CDR3 DNA reads as TGCAGTGCTAGACGCGGCAGGGGGACCTACGAGCAGTACTTC.

The chain uses TRBV6-1 and TRBJ2-1, with D perhaps TRBD2 (6 bases). Germline loops: CDR1 MNHNS, CDR2 SASEGT. The V and J ends lost 1 base and 6 bases respectively, with 13 bases between them. This CDR3 has 15 residues. This chain's CDR3 is CASSEGQRAGNEQFF. Written as DNA, the CDR3 is TGTGCCAGCAGTGAAGGGCAGCGGGCTGGCAATGAGCAGTTCTTC.

A few counts support this clonotype. The DNA for the CDR3 is TGTGCCAGCAGTCTCGAGGGCTTGAACAATGAGCAGTTCTTC. It yields the protein CASSLEGLNNEQFF. The chain recombines TRBV6-5 with TRBJ2-1; tentative D call: TRBD2 (5 bases). This CDR3 is built from 14 residues. Germline CDR1 reads MNHEY; CDR2 reads SVGAGI. The germline V and J ends were trimmed by 5 bases and 5 bases, with 13 bases remaining between them.

The chain couples TRBV20-1 to TRBJ2-1; D possibly corresponds to TRBD2 (6 bases). The germline V gene encodes CDR1 DFQATT and CDR2 SNEGSKA (reference sequence). Trimming took 0 bases from V and 2 from J, leaving 11 bases between them. This CDR3 is built from 15 residues. In DNA form, the CDR3 reads TGCAGTGCTAGAGAGGGGCGGGACCCCTACAATGAGCAGTTCTTC. It yields the protein CSAREGRDPYNEQFF.

The chain recombines TRBV7-8 with TRBJ2-5, with D tentatively TRBD1 or TRBD2 (7 bases each). CDR1 and CDR2 (germline): SGHVS, FQNEAQ. V was trimmed by 4 bases and J by 0 bases, leaving 15 bases between them. This CDR3 has 16 amino acids. The CDR3 DNA is TGTGCCAGCAGCTCCGGTCAGGGGGGGGACCAAGAGACCCAGTACTTC. Its protein product is CASSSGQGGDQETQYF.

This clonotype was seen more than once but under ten times. V is TRBV29-1 and J is TRBJ1-2; D is perhaps TRBD1 (6 bases). CDR1 and CDR2 from the germline V gene are SQVTM and ANQGSEA. This CDR3 spans 13 amino acids. The germline V and J ends were trimmed by 7 bases and 0 bases, with 12 bases remaining between them. CDR3 DNA: TGCAGCGCAAGACAGGAGTCTAACTATGGCTACACCTTC. Its translation: CSARQESNYGYTF. Supplemented by reference TRBV29-1 and TRBJ1-2, the full variable domain reads SAVISQKPSRDICQRGTSLTIQCQVDSQVTMMFWYRQQPGQSLTLIATANQGSEATYESGFVIDKFPISRPNLTFSTLTVSNMSPEDSSIYLCSARQESNYGYTFGSGTRLTVV.

As for this clonotype: Given a much more abundant clone one base away, this may be a read error. The chain is built from TRBV12-3 or TRBV12-4 and TRBJ2-1, with unresolved D. This CDR3 contains 14 residues. Trimming removed 2 bases at V and 13 bases at J, with 18 bases between. CDR3 sequence: CASSLKRRQETQFF. The CDR3 region has the DNA TGTGCCAGCAGTTTAAAGCGTAGGCAAGAGACCCAGTTCTTC.

About this clonotype itself: At one end, the junction sequence differs from germline, possibly due to a read error. This chain connects TRBV5-1 to TRBJ1-2, with D perhaps matching TRBD1 (5 bases). The CDR3 contains 14 residues. The V gene's germline CDR1 is SGHRS and CDR2 YFSETQ. As DNA, the CDR3 is TGCGCCAGCAGCTTGAGTCAGGGTATTTATGGCCACACCTTC. Translating it yields CASSLSQGIYGHTF.

This clonotype showed up just a few times. The CDR3, as DNA: TGTGCCACCAGTGACACCGGACTCAAAAGCTCCTACAATGAGCAGTTCTTC. It encodes CATSDTGLKSSYNEQFF. This chain uses TRBV24-1 with TRBJ2-1; possible D gene TRBD2, 5 bases. This CDR3 region has 17 residues. Germline V gives CDR1 KGHDR, CDR2 SFDVKD. Trimming removed 4 bases from V and 0 bases from J, with 15 bases in between.

A remark on this clonotype: A much larger clone lies a single base off, so this may be a read error. The rearrangement links TRBV27 to TRBJ2-1; 9 positions agree with TRBD1. Germline CDR1 and CDR2: MNHEY and SMNVEV (reference sequence). The CDR3 spans 15 residues. The junction had 15 bases not matched to a gene; V was cut back by 5 bases and J by 13 bases. CDR3 bases: TGTGCCAGCAGTCTCCGACAGGGGGGGGGAGAGACCCAGTTCTTC. Translated, it gives CASSLRQGGGETQFF.